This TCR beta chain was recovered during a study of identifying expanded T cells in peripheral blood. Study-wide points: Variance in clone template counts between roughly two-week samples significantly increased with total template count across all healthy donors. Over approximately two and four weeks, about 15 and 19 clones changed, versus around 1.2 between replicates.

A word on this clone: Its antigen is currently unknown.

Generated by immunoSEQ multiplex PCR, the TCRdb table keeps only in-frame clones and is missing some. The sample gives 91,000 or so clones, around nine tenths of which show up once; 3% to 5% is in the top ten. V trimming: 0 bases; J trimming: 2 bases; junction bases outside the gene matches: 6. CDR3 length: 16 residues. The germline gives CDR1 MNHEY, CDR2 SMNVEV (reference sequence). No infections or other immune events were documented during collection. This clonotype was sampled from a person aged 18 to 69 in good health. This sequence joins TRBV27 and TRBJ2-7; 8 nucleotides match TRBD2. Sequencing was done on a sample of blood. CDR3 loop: CASSLSISGGTYEQYF. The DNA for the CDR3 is TGTGCCAGCAGTTTATCGATCAGCGGGGGAACCTACGAGCAGTACTTC.